This TCR beta chain was sequenced for a study of shared clonotypes between healthy human individuals. General study results and limits: Clonotype sharing across a few donors was observed for 4% to 5.5% of naive CD4 clonotypes. A limitation of the genetic and exposure-history diversity represented arose from few donors. In this cohort, only blood was sampled, and tissue repertoires likely differ. Sequencing depth was a factor that was expected to affect clonotype sharing among donors.

The CDR3 consists of 17 residues. With 5 bases removed from V and 0 bases from J, the gap between germline ends came to 14 bases. CDR1 and CDR2 from the germline V gene are MDHEN and SYDVKM. Produced via immunoSEQ multiplex PCR; TCRdb's table is partial and in-frame only. Of about 1 million clones listed, more than 65% are singletons. Details on this clone: Its antigen remains unidentified.

The chain is built from TRBV28 and TRBJ2-6, with a tentative D call TRBD1 (5 bases). This TCR was sampled from a man between 18 and 29 years old in good health. The sample taken for sequencing was memory CD4+ T cells sorted from blood. The subset was: CD45RA-negative fraction. CDR3 nucleotide sequence: TGTGCCAGCAGTAGGGGCAGCCAGATCTCTGGGGCCAACGTCCTGACTTTC. Its protein product is CASSRGSQISGANVLTF.